This T cell receptor beta chain was obtained from a study of blood T cells in healthy people across ages (dated by TCRdb to between 2015 and 2017). In the study overall: Template switching captured roughly one uniquely barcoded TCR beta cDNA molecule per two T cells in model experiments. To avoid experimental bias, donors of different ages were distributed randomly across sequencing lanes. The donors were divided into four age groups: young (average about 16 years), middle-aged (around 41), aged (approximately 62) and long-lived (more than 75). Two additional independent replicas of 1 million unique cDNA reads from the same blood draw were analyzed for two donors (one aged 18 to 30 and one aged 80 or older). To track age-related changes in TCR beta repertoire diversity, the study relied on deep sequencing normalized with unique cDNA molecular identifiers.

The approximately 40 donors, aged 6 to 90 years, were systemically healthy Caucasian individuals from Russia. Approximately 10 milliliters of peripheral blood were collected from each donor into EDTA-treated Vacutainer tubes. Ficoll-Paque density-gradient centrifugation was used to isolate PBMCs, with at least 6.5 million per sample. Total RNA was extracted from PBMCs with Trizol reagent, with at least 6 micrograms obtained per sample. The percentages of naive CD45RAhigh/CD27high T cells were determined by flow cytometry on a PBMC aliquot from every donor. The paper as a whole reports these results and caveats: Estimates of total diversity based on one million sequenced T cells were regarded as lower bounds and as underestimates. A strong correlation was found between observed TCR beta diversity and the percentage of naive T cells measured by flow cytometry. Compared with the aged group, the long-lived group had more naive CD4+ T cells, fewer expanded clones and increased TCR diversity, suggesting age selection. The CMV infection status of donors was not known, potentially confounding age-related changes in expanded clonotypes. As age increased, observed TCR beta diversity per million T cells dropped in a roughly linear way, and a significant reduction was already evident by age around 41. Conclusive comparison of naive and antigen-experienced compartments was prevented by the profiling of bulk unsorted PBMCs.

Trimming removed 4 bases from V and 6 bases from J, leaving 11 bases between the germline ends. The CDR3 runs 12 amino acids, cysteine and phenylalanine included. The kept DNA is CDR3 alone, 36 bases in frame from the first base. CDR1 SGHKS and CDR2 YYEKEE were looked up in the germline V gene (reference sequence). Libraries were prepared through 5' RACE. The sequencing machine was an Illumina HiSeq 2500. The second PCR ran for about 6 to 12 cycles and used a J-beta primer mix along with a sample-barcoded 5' primer. Each TCR beta cDNA molecule received a unique molecular identifier from a template-switch 5' adaptor carrying 12 random nucleotides. Each sample yielded at least 3 million CDR3-containing paired-end reads. The Mint cDNA synthesis kit, primed by a TRBC-specific oligonucleotide, was used to synthesize first-strand cDNA from all RNA. All cDNA was treated with uracil-DNA glycosylase and then went through a first 18-cycle PCR with the universal primers M1SS and BC2_uni_R. Turning to the authors' computational methods: Normalization of each sample was performed by random selection of 1 million high-quality reads, each carrying a distinct molecular identifier. Instead of being binned into consensus sequences, reads that shared molecular identifiers were thrown out. MiTCR, with a Q25 quality threshold and the strictest error-elimination algorithm, was used for CDR3 identification, clonotype clustering and error correction. A nonparametric unseen species model using Euler transformation provided a lower-bound estimate of total TCR beta diversity. The public sequencing data were trimmed at Q25 with fastp and processed into clonotypes with MiXCR by TCRdb, which kept only in-frame beta chains. For every CDR3 protein sequence, its rows merge into one entry that carries the most common genes and DNA. Here the V and J calls rest on TCRdb's processing, not on the authors' analysis. This sample lists over 1,200,000 distinct CDR3 sequences; almost 60% were detected once. 6.5% to 8.5% of the sample comes from the top ten.

Worth noting for this clonotype: Its antigen is still unknown. No base qualities exist here, and no much larger clone lies one base off it.

Material for sequencing was blood. The rearrangement combines TRBV5-5 with TRBJ2-7; the D gene may be TRBD1 or TRBD2, since each aligns over 6 bases. The clonotype originates from a man aged 18 to 35 in good health. The DNA sequence is given as TGTGCCAGCAGCCGGAAGGGGGGCGAGCAGTACTTC. Its amino acids are CASSRKGGEQYF.